This paragraph reports one T cell receptor beta chain. This record comes from a study of blood T cells in healthy people across ages. Germline-derived CDR1 and CDR2 are LGHNA and YSLEER. J gave up 6 bases and V 1 base, and 11 bases lay outside the gene matches. The CDR3 runs to 16 residues. Together with a sample-barcoded 5' primer, a J-beta primer mix was included in a second PCR lasting 7 to 11 cycles. TCRdb reprocessed the 5' RACE reads with MiXCR, giving one entry per CDR3 protein. The table records about 1.1 million distinct CDR3 sequences, around two fifths of them present only once. The sequence derives from a man aged 18 to 35 in good health. The chain is built from TRBV4-3 and TRBJ1-1; TRBD1 matches 7 bases. Source material: blood. CDR3 bases: TGCGCCAGCAGCCAAGGATCCGCAGGGGGACGGGCTGAAGCTTTCTTT. Residues: CASSQGSAGGRAEAFF.